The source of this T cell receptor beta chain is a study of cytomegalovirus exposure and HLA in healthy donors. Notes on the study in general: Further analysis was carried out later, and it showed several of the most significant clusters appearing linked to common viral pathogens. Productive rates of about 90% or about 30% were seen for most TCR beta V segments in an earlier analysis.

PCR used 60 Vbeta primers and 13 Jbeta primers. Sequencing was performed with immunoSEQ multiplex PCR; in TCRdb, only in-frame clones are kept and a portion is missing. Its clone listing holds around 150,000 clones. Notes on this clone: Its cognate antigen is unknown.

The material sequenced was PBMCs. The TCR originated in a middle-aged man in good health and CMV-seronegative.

As DNA, the CDR3 is TGTGCCAGCAGTTTCTCTGGCGGGGCATACAATGAGCAGTTCTTC. Its protein is CASSFSGGAYNEQFF. The chain is built from TRBV27 and TRBJ2-1, with D possibly being TRBD2 (6 bases). This CDR3 contains 15 residues. The germline V and J ends were trimmed by 3 bases and 4 bases, with 13 bases remaining between them. CDR1 and CDR2 from the germline V gene are MNHEY and SMNVEV (reference sequence).